Each of the 30 T cell receptor beta chains below was sequenced from the same sample in a study of cytomegalovirus exposure and HLA in healthy donors (dated by TCRdb to the late 2010s). The library was made by the immunoSEQ multiplex PCR assay. For the multiplex PCR, a mixture combining 60 forward primers for TCR Vbeta segments and 13 reverse primers for TCR Jbeta segments was used. TCRdb took this table from immuneACCESS and kept in-frame rearrangements with V and J called. Such tables lack part of the clones; where checked against another copy, unresolved V genes explain under half of the gap, and the rest is unexplained. Recorded for this sample are some 150,000 clones; more than 65% of them occurred a single time. The ten largest clones represent 1.5% to 2% of the sample. The sequencing sample was made of PBMCs. The receptors were gathered from a woman between 25 and 40 years old in good health and CMV-seronegative.

The chain uses TRBV9 and TRBJ2-3, with D perhaps matching TRBD1 (5 bases). CDR1 and CDR2 (germline): SGDLS, YYNGEE. The CDR3 covers 15 residues. Trimming left V 4 bases short and J 4 bases short, with 16 bases between. CDR3 residues: CASSSQGVIADTQYF. CDR3 sequence (DNA): TGTGCCAGCAGCTCCCAAGGGGTAATAGCAGATACGCAGTATTTT.

J is TRBJ2-3 and V is TRBV7-9; no clear D. The CDR3 is 14 amino acids. Trimming pared 3 bases from V and 0 bases from J, leaving 7 bases between. CDR1 is SEHNR and CDR2 is FQNEAQ in the germline V gene (reference sequence). CDR3 loop: CASSFQTSTDTQYF. The CDR3 DNA sequence: TGTGCCAGCAGCTTTCAAACTAGCACAGATACGCAGTATTTT.

The chain is built from TRBV13 and TRBJ2-3; 7 nucleotides match TRBD1. CDR1 and CDR2 from the germline V gene are PRHDT and FYEKMQ (reference sequence). The J segment lost 4 bases and the V segment lost 5 bases, leaving 6 bases of the junction unmatched. The CDR3 has 14 residues. As DNA, the CDR3 is TGTGCCAGCAGCAACAGGGGCTACTCAGATACGCAGTATTTT. This gives the protein CASSNRGYSDTQYF.

This rearrangement joins TRBV28 to TRBJ1-2; 8 nucleotides align to TRBD1. The ends lost 2 bases at V and 5 bases at J; junction bases unmatched: 10. The CDR3 loop spans 16 amino acids. Germline values: CDR1 MDHEN, CDR2 SYDVKM. CDR3 bases: TGTGCCAGCAGTTTAAGGGCAGGGGGCTACTGGTATGGCTACACCTTC. Translation gives CASSLRAGGYWYGYTF.

In this sample, this clone turned up a few times. The rearrangement links TRBV10-2 to TRBJ1-1, with a weak D call TRBD1 (5 bases). Germline values: CDR1 WSHSY, CDR2 SAAADI. V lost 2 bases and J 0 bases, leaving 10 bases between the germline ends. The length of the CDR3 is 15 residues. CDR3 sequence: CASSEQEGLNTEAFF. The CDR3 region has the DNA TGCGCCAGCAGTGAGCAGGAGGGACTGAACACTGAAGCTTTCTTT.

The table lists this clone with a count of one. The chain combines TRBV18 with TRBJ1-4; weak D call: TRBD1 (5 bases). The CDR3 is made up of 18 amino acids. Germline assignment: CDR1 KGHSH and CDR2 LQKENI. V lost 2 bases and J 0 bases, leaving 16 bases between the germline ends. CDR3 residues: CASSPRGSSPATNEKLFF. CDR3 DNA: TGTGCCAGCTCACCAAGGGGTAGTTCGCCCGCAACTAATGAAAAACTGTTTTTT.

The chain joins TRBV27 to TRBJ1-1; 11 bases are shared with TRBD1. CDR1 MNHEY and CDR2 SMNVEV come from the germline V gene (reference sequence). The CDR3 totals 15 residues. V lost 3 bases and J lost 7; bases outside the gene matches: 7. In DNA form, the CDR3 reads TGTGCCAGCAGTTTCGCGGACAGGGGGCTGGTTGAAGCTTTCTTT. This sequence encodes CASSFADRGLVEAFF.

Here the CDR3 reads CASSPSGQGTQPQHF. Written as DNA, the CDR3 is TGTGCCAGCAGCCCCTCCGGACAGGGTACTCAGCCCCAGCATTTT. V and J are TRBV7-9 and TRBJ1-5; 8 bases are a match to TRBD1. The germline V gene has CDR1 SEHNR and CDR2 FQNEAQ (reference sequence). The V and J ends lost 5 bases and 6 bases, in that order; junction bases with no gene match: 9. The CDR3 runs to 15 residues.

The V and J genes are TRBV6-5 and TRBJ1-5, with D tentatively TRBD1 (6 bases). Germline CDR1 MNHEY, CDR2 SVGAGI. V shed 0 bases and J shed 5 bases, with 14 bases lying between them. The CDR3 contains 16 residues. This chain's CDR3 is CASSYSKVHRDQPQHF. CDR3 sequence (DNA): TGTGCCAGCAGTTACTCGAAAGTTCACAGGGATCAGCCCCAGCATTTT.

The rearrangement links TRBV19 to TRBJ2-3; weak D call: TRBD2 (5 bases). The V end lost 2 bases, the J end lost 1 base, and 19 bases lay between the germline ends. The CDR3 is 18 amino acids. The germline V gene has CDR1 LNHDA and CDR2 SQIVND (reference sequence). CDR3: CASSIYFTGRFGTDTQYF. The CDR3 DNA reads as TGTGCCAGTAGTATATACTTTACGGGGAGATTTGGCACAGATACGCAGTATTTT.

V gene TRBV6-5 combines with J gene TRBJ1-5; D remains ambiguous. The CDR3 sequence is 15 residues long. Trimming cost V 6 bases and J 2 bases, with 14 bases left between them. Germline values: CDR1 MNHEY, CDR2 SVGAGI. CDR3 protein: CASRVTGWGNQPQHF. DNA of the CDR3: TGTGCCAGCAGGGTGACGGGTTGGGGCAATCAGCCCCAGCATTTT.

This chain links TRBV6-4 with TRBJ2-1; perhaps TRBD1 as D (5 bases). This CDR3 region has 13 residues. CDR1 MRHNA and CDR2 SNTAGT come from the germline V gene. Trimming left V 3 bases short and J 7 bases short, with 10 bases between. The CDR3 DNA reads as TGTGCCAGCAGTGAAACAGACAGAAATGAGCAGTTCTTC. This sequence encodes CASSETDRNEQFF.

J is TRBJ1-1 and V is TRBV19; tentatively, D is TRBD1 (6 bases). Trimming pared 6 bases from V and 3 bases from J, leaving 11 bases between. Germline V gene data show CDR1 as LNHDA and CDR2 as SQIVND (reference sequence). This CDR3 has 13 amino acids. The CDR3 nucleotides read TGTGCCAGTAGCCGGGGGGGCCACACTGAAGCTTTCTTT. This codes for CASSRGGHTEAFF. Looking up the rest from reference TRBV19 and TRBJ1-1 gives the full variable domain: DGGITQSPKYLFRKEGQNVTLSCEQNLNHDAMYWYRQDPGQGLRLIYYSQIVNDFQKGDIAEGYSVSREKKESFPLTVTSAQKNPTAFYLCASSRGGHTEAFFGQGTRLTVV.

The rearrangement links TRBV6-4 to TRBJ1-1, with D tentatively TRBD1 (5 bases). CDR3 length equals 15 residues. Trimming pared 7 bases from V and 4 bases from J, leaving 19 bases between. Germline assignment: CDR1 MRHNA and CDR2 SNTAGT. CDR3 nucleotides: TGTGCCAGCATCTTACCCCAGGGTCGGAGCACTGAAGCTTTCTTT. Protein product: CASILPQGRSTEAFF.

This clone was picked up one time. The rearrangement uses TRBV6-6 and TRBJ1-5; D gene uncertain. V lost 6 bases to trimming and J lost 6 bases, with 6 bases between them. The CDR3 contains 11 residues. Looked up from germline, CDR1 is MNHNY and CDR2 is SVGAGI (reference sequence). CDR3 in amino acids: CASRRIQPQHF. The CDR3 nucleotides are TGTGCCAGCAGGAGGATTCAGCCCCAGCATTTT.

The chain carries TRBV28 and TRBJ2-3; TRBD2 matches at 8 bases. The CDR3 consists of 17 residues. Germline-derived CDR1 and CDR2 are MDHEN and SYDVKM. Losses at the gene ends were 6 bases for V and 3 bases for J; bases not matched to a gene: 14. The CDR3 bases are TGTGCCAGCAGCCCCTGGTCTTTCGGGGGGGAAACAGATACGCAGTATTTT. It codes for CASSPWSFGGETDTQYF.

The rearrangement links TRBV2 to TRBJ2-5; 8 positions match TRBD2. After removal of 0 bases from V and 4 bases from J, the junction contained 4 bases not matched to a gene. This CDR3 region has 15 residues. CDR1 is SNHLY, CDR2 FYNNEI, per germline. CDR3 sequence (DNA): TGTGCCAGCAGTGAAGCATCGGGGGGGGGAGAGACCCAGTACTTC. It encodes CASSEASGGGETQYF.

V gene TRBV5-1 combines with J gene TRBJ2-3, with 10 bases aligning to TRBD1. The CDR3 loop spans 15 amino acids. With V trimmed by 4 bases and J by 3 bases, 5 bases remained unmatched. Germline assignment: CDR1 SGHRS and CDR2 YFSETQ. CDR3 sequence reads: CASSPSGQGTDTQYF. As DNA, the CDR3 is TGCGCCAGCAGCCCCTCGGGACAGGGGACAGATACGCAGTATTTT. Full variable domain (missing parts from reference TRBV5-1 and TRBJ2-3): KAGVTQTPRYLIKTRGQQVTLSCSPISGHRSVSWYQQTPGQGLQFLFEYFSETQRNKGNFPGRFSGRQFSNSRSEMNVSTLELGDSALYLCASSPSGQGTDTQYFGPGTRLTVL.

The genes are TRBV25-1 and TRBJ2-2; the D gene is possibly TRBD2 (5 bases). V was shortened by 2 bases and J by 4 bases, with 8 bases between the two germline ends. CDR3 length equals 14 residues. The germline gives CDR1 MGHDK, CDR2 SYGVNS. The CDR3 nucleotides read TGTGCCAGCAGTGAACGGGCGGGCACCGGGGAGCTGTTTTTT. It encodes CASSERAGTGELFF.

The chain combines TRBV6-6 with TRBJ1-2; 8 bases are a match to TRBD1. Germline-derived CDR1 and CDR2 are MNHNY and SVGAGI (reference sequence). There are 15 residues in the CDR3. The V and J ends lost 2 bases and 4 bases, in that order; junction bases with no gene match: 6. As DNA, the CDR3 is TGTGCCAGCAGTTACGGACAGGGACTTAGCTATGGCTACACCTTC. Translation gives CASSYGQGLSYGYTF.

V and J are TRBV19 and TRBJ1-2; 8 bases fit TRBD1. The CDR3 covers 15 residues. Unmatched junction bases numbered 12, after V lost 6 bases and J lost 6 bases. Per the germline V gene, CDR1 is LNHDA and CDR2 is SQIVND (reference sequence). CDR3 in DNA: TGTGCCAGTAGCGCACAGGGGGTCGGAGAGCATGGCTACACCTTC. The encoded protein is CASSAQGVGEHGYTF.

This clone was observed a few times. The chain combines TRBV18 with TRBJ1-6; TRBD1 agrees at 7 bases. V lost 4 bases, J lost 0 bases, and 3 bases stayed unmatched. Per the germline V gene, CDR1 is KGHSH and CDR2 is LQKENI. The CDR3 loop spans 16 amino acids. The CDR3 region is CASSLDRSSYNSPLHF. CDR3 nucleotides: TGTGCCAGCTCACTGGACAGGAGCTCCTATAATTCACCCCTCCACTTT.

This chain links TRBV30 with TRBJ1-5; no clear D gene. Germline V gene lookup returns CDR1 GTSNPN and CDR2 SVGIG (reference sequence). This CDR3 is built from 12 residues. Trimming took off 5 bases at V and 6 bases at J, with 11 bases between the two ends. The CDR3 DNA reads as TGTGCCTGGGCGGAACGGGGTCAGCCCCAGCATTTT. It specifies CAWAERGQPQHF. Full variable domain (outside the CDR3, taken from reference TRBV30 and TRBJ1-5): SQTIHQWPATLVQPVGSPLSLECTVEGTSNPNLYWYRQAAGRGLQLLFYSVGIGQISSEVPQNLSASRPQDRQFILSSKKLLLSDSGFYLCAWAERGQPQHFGDGTRLSIL.

The chain links TRBV7-2 to TRBJ1-2; the match to TRBD1 covers 7 bases. The V gene end was trimmed by 3 bases and the J gene end by 3 bases; junction bases not matched to a gene: 4. The CDR3 runs 14 residues. Germline CDR1 is SGHTA and CDR2 is FQGNSA. The chain's CDR3 is CASSFQGGDYGYTF. The CDR3 coding sequence is TGTGCCAGCAGCTTCCAGGGGGGAGACTATGGCTACACCTTC. Looking up the rest from reference TRBV7-2 and TRBJ1-2 gives the full variable domain: GAGVSQSPSNKVTEKGKDVELRCDPISGHTALYWYRQSLGQGLEFLIYFQGNSAPDKSGLPSDRFSAERTGGSVSTLTIQRTQQEDSAVYLCASSFQGGDYGYTFGSGTRLTVV.

The chain carries TRBV4-1 and TRBJ1-2; 7 bases agree with TRBD1. CDR1 and CDR2 from the germline V gene are MGHRA and YSYEKL. The CDR3 is 18 residues long. J was trimmed by 2 bases and V by 0 bases; bases with no gene match: 12. CDR3 nucleotide sequence: TGCGCCAGCAGCCAAGATCGGGGGCGACAGGGAGAAAACTATGGCTACACCTTC. It is translated as CASSQDRGRQGENYGYTF.

This clone has more than one count but fewer than ten. The chain carries TRBV6-5 and TRBJ1-5; no clear D gene. The CDR3 spans 14 residues. Germline V gene data show CDR1 as MNHEY and CDR2 as SVGAGI. Between the trimmed V and J ends, which lost 3 bases and 6 bases, there was a span of 12 bases. As DNA, the CDR3 is TGTGCCAGCAGTTATGCGGCCGCCGTTCAGCCCCAGCATTTT. This sequence encodes CASSYAAAVQPQHF.

This clone has a handful of counts. The rearrangement joins TRBV4-2 to TRBJ2-3, with 11 positions matching TRBD2. CDR1 and CDR2 (germline): LGHNA, YNFKEQ. J was trimmed by 1 base and V by 1 base; bases with no gene match: 4. This CDR3 has 17 residues. CDR3 bases: TGTGCCAGCAGCCAAGGGTTAGCGGGAGGGGGCACAGATACGCAGTATTTT. Translated, it gives CASSQGLAGGGTDTQYF.

This clone was counted only a few times. V is TRBV18 and J is TRBJ2-1; D may be TRBD1 (5 bases). The CDR3 is 13 residues long. Trimming cost V 2 bases and J 9 bases, with 11 bases left between them. Germline values: CDR1 KGHSH, CDR2 LQKENI. CDR3: CASSPGAVPEQFF. CDR3 nucleotides: TGTGCCAGCTCACCAGGGGCGGTCCCTGAGCAGTTCTTC.

The chain is built from TRBV11-2 and TRBJ2-3, with 8 bases matching TRBD2. CDR1 SGHAT and CDR2 FQNNGV come from the germline V gene. This CDR3 region has 16 residues. V shed 5 bases and J 4 bases; nucleotides not matched to a gene: 11. The DNA of the CDR3 is TGTGCCAGCAGCCCCTTTAGAAGCGGGGGTCCAGATACGCAGTATTTT. Residues: CASSPFRSGGPDTQYF.

The chain combines TRBV29-1 with TRBJ2-3; 7 nucleotides line up with TRBD2. The CDR3 totals 11 residues. V shed 2 bases, J shed 15 bases, and the junction held 8 bases outside the gene matches. CDR1 is SQVTM and CDR2 is ANQGSEA in the germline V gene. The CDR3 here is CSVERREQQYF. The CDR3 nucleotides read TGCAGCGTTGAACGGCGGGAGCAGCAATATTTT.